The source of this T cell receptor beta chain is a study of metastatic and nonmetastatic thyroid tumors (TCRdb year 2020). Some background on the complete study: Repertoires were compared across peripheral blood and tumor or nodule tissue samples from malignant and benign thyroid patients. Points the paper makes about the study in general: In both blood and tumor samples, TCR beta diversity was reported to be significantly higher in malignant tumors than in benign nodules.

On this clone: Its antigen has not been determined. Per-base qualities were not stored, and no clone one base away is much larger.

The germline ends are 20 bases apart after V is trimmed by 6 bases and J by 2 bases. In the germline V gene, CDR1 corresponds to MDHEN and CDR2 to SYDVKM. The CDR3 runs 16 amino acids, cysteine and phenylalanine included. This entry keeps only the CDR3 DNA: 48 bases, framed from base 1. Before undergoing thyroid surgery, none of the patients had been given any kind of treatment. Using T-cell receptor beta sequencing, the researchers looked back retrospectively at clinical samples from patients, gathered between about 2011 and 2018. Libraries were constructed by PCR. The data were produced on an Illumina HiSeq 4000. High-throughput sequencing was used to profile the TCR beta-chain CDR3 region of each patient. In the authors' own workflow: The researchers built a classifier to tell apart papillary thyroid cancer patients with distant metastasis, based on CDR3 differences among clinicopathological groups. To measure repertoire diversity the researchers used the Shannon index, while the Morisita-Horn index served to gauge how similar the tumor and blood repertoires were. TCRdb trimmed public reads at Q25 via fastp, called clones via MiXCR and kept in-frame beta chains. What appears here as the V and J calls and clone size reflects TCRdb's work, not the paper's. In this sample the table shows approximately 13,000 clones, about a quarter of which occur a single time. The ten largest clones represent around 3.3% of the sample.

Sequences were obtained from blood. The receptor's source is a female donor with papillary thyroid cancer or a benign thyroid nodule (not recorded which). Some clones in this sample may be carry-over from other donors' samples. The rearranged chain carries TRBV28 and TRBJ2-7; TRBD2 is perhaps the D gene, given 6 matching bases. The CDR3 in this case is CASSHPPRDFTYEQYF. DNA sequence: TGTGCCAGCAGCCACCCCCCGCGGGACTTTACCTACGAGCAGTACTTC.